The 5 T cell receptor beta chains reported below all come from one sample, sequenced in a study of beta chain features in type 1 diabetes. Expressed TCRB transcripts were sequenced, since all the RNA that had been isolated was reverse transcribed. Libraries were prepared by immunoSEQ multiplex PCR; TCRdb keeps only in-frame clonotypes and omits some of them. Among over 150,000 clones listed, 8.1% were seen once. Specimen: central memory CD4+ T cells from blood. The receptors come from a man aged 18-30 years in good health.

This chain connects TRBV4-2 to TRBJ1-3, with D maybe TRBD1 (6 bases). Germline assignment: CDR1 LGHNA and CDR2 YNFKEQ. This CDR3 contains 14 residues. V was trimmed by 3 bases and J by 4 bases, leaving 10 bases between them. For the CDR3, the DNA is TGTGCCAGCAGCCAGAGGGGGAGCGGAAACACCATATATTTT. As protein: CASSQRGSGNTIYF.

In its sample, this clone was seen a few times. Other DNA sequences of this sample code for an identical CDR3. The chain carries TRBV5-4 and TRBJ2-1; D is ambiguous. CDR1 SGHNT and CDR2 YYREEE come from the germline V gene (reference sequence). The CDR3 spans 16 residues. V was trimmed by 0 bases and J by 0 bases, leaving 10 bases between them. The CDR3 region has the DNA TGTGCCAGCAGCTTGGGCGGCCCTAGCTCCTACAATGAGCAGTTCTTC. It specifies CASSLGGPSSYNEQFF.

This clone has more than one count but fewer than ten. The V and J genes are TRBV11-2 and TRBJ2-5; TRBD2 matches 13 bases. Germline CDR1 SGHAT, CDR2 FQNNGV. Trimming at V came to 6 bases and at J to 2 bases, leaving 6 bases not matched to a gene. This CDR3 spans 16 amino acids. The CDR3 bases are TGTGCCAGCAGATCCGGGACTAGCGGGAAGCAAGAGACCCAGTACTTC. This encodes CASRSGTSGKQETQYF. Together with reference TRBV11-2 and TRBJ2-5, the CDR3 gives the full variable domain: EAGVAQSPRYKIIEKRQSVAFWCNPISGHATLYWYQQILGQGPKLLIQFQNNGVVDDSQLPKDRFSAERLKGVDSTLKIQPAKLEDSAVYLCASRSGTSGKQETQYFGPGTRLLVL.

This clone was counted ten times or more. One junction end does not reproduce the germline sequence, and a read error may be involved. CDR3: CAGRSEGSYEQYF. The CDR3 region has the DNA TGTGCCGGCAGGTCGGAGGGCTCCTACGAGCAGTACTTC. The J gene is TRBJ2-7, the V gene TRBV7-9; D is possibly TRBD2 (6 bases). Germline V lookup: CDR1 SEHNR, CDR2 FQNEAQ (reference sequence). The length of the CDR3 is 13 residues.

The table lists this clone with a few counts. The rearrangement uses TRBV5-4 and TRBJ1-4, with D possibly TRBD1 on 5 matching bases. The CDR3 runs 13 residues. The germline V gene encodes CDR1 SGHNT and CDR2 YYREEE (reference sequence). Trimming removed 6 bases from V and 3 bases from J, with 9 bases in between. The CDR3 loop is CASMSGANEKLFF. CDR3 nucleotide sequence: TGTGCCAGCATGTCGGGGGCTAATGAAAAACTGTTTTTT.